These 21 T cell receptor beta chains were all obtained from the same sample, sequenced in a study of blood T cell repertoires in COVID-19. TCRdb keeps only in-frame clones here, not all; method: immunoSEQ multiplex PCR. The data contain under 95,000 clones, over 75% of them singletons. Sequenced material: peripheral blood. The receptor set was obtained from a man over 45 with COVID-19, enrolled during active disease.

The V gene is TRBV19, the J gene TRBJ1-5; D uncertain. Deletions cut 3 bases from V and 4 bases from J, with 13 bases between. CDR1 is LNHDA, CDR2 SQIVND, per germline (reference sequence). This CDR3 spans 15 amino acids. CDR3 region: CASSMIAPRNQPQHF. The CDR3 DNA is TGTGCCAGTAGTATGATCGCCCCCAGGAATCAGCCCCAGCATTTT.

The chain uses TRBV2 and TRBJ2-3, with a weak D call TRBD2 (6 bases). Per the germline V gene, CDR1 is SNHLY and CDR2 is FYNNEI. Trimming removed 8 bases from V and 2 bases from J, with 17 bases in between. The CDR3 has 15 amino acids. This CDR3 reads CASCGFGGSTDTQYF. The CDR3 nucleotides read TGTGCCAGCTGTGGGTTCGGGGGTTCCACAGATACGCAGTATTTT.

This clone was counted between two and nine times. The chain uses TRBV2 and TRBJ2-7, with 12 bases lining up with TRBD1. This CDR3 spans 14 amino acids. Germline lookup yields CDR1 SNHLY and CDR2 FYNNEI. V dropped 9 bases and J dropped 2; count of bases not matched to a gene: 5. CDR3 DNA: TGTGCCAGGAGCGGGACAGGGGGCCCCTACGAGCAGTACTTC. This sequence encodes CARSGTGGPYEQYF.

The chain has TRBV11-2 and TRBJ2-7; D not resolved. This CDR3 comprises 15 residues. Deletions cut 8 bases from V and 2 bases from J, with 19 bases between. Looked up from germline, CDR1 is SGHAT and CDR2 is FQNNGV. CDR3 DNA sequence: TGTGCCAGCGGTTTACAGTCGCAGGCCCCCTACGAGCAGTACTTC. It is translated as CASGLQSQAPYEQYF.

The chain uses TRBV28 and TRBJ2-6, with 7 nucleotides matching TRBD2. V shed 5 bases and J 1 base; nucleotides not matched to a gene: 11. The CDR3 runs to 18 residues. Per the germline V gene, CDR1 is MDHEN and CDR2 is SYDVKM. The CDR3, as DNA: TGTGCCAGCAGTCCCCTATCAGCGGGATCATCTGGGGCCAACGTCCTGACTTTC. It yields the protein CASSPLSAGSSGANVLTF.

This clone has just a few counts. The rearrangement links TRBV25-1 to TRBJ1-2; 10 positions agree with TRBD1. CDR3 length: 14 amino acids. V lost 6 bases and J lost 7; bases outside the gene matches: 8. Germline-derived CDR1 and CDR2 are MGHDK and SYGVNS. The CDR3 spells CASRGTGDGGGYTF. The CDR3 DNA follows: TGTGCCAGCAGGGGGACAGGGGACGGGGGTGGCTACACCTTC.

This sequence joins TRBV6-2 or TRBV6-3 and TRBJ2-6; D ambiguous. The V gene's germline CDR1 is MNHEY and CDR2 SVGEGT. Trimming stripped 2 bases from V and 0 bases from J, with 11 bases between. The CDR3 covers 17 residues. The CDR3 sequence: CASSYGSLSSGANVLTF. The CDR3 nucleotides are TGTGCCAGCAGTTACGGTAGCCTCAGCTCTGGGGCCAACGTCCTGACTTTC.

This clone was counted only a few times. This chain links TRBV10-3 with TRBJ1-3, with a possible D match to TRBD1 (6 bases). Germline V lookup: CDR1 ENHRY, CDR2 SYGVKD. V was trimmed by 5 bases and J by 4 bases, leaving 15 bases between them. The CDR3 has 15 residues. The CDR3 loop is CAISLRGTTGNTIYF. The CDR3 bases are TGTGCCATCAGTCTTAGGGGGACCACAGGAAACACCATATATTTT.

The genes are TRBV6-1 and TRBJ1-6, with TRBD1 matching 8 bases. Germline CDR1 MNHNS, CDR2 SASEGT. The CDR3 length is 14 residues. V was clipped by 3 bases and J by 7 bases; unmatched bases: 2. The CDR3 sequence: CASSDRQGNSPLHF. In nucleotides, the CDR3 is TGTGCCAGCAGTGATCGACAGGGGAATTCACCCCTCCACTTT.

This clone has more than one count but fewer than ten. CDR3: CASSLPPGQGNTGELFF. Written as DNA, the CDR3 is TGTGCCAGCAGTTTGCCCCCAGGACAGGGAAACACCGGGGAGCTGTTTTTT. This sequence joins TRBV28 and TRBJ2-2; 8 bases match TRBD1. CDR1 is MDHEN, CDR2 SYDVKM, per germline. CDR3 size: 17 residues. The V gene end was trimmed by 3 bases and the J gene end by 2 bases; junction bases not matched to a gene: 8.

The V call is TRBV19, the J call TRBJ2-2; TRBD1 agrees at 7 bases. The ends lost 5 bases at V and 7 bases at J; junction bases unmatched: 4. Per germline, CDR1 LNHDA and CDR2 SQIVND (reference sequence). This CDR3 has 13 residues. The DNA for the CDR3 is TGTGCCAGTAGTGACAGGGCGGTCGGGGAGCTGTTTTTT. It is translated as CASSDRAVGELFF.

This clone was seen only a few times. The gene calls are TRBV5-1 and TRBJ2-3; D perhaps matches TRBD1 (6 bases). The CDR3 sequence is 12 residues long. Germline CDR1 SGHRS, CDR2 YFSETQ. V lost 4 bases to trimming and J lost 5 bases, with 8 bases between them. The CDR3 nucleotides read TGCGCCAGCAGCCCACAGGGAGATACGCAGTATTTT. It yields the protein CASSPQGDTQYF.

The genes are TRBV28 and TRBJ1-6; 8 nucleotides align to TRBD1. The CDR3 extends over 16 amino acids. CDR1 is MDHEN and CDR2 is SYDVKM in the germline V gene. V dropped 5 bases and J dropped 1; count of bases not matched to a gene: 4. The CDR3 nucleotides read TGTGCCAGCAGTCTACGACAGGGGTCCTATAATTCACCCCTCCACTTT. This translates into CASSLRQGSYNSPLHF.

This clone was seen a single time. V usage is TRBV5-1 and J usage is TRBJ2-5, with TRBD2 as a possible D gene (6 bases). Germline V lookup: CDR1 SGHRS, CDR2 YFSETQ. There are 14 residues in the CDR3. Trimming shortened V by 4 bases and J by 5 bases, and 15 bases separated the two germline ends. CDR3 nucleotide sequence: TGCGCCAGCAGCCCTGGCGGGGATCGGGAGACCCAGTACTTC. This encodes CASSPGGDRETQYF.

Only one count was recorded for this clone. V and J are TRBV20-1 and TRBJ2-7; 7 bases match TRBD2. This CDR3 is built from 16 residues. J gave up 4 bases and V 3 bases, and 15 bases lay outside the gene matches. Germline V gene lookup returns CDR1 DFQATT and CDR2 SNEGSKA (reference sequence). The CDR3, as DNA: TGCAGTGCTAGTACCGGGCGATCTAGCGGTCATTACGAGCAGTACTTC. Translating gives CSASTGRSSGHYEQYF.

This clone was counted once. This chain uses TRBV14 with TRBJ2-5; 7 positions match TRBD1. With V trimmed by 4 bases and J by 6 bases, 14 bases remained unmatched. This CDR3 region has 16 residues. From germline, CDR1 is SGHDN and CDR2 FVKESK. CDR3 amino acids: CASSRGEGAGEKTQYF. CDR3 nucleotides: TGTGCCAGCAGCCGGGGAGAGGGGGCGGGTGAGAAGACCCAGTACTTC.

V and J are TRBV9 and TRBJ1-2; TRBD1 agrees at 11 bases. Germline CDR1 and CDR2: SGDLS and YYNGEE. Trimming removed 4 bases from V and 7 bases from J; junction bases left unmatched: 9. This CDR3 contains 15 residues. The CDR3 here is CASSLRTGGMIGYTF. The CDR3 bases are TGTGCCAGCAGCTTACGGACAGGGGGCATGATTGGCTACACCTTC.

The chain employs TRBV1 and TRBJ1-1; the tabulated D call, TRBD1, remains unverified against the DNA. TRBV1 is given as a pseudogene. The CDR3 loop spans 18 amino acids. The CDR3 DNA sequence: TGCACCAGCAGCCACCCGAGGACAAGGTCCGGCCAAAACACTGAAGCTTTCTTT. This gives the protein CTSSHPRTRSGQNTEAFF.

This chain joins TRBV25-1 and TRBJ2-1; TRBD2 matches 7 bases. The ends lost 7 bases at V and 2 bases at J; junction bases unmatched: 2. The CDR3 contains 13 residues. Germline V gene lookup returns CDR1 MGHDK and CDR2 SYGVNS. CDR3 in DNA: TGTGCCAGCACTAGCGGCACCTACAATGAGCAGTTCTTC. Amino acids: CASTSGTYNEQFF.

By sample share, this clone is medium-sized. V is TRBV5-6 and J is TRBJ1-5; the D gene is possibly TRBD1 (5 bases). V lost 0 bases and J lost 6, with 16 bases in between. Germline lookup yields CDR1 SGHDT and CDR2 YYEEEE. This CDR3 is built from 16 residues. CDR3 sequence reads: CASSLAGGLAFQPQHF. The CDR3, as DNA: TGTGCCAGCAGCTTGGCGGGGGGTTTGGCGTTTCAGCCCCAGCATTTT.

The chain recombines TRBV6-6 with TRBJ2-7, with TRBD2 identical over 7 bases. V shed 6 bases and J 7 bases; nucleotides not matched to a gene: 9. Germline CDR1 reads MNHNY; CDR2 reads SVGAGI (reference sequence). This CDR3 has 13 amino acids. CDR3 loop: CASRSDLRGEQYF. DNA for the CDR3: TGTGCCAGCAGGTCTGACCTGCGGGGGGAGCAGTACTTC.